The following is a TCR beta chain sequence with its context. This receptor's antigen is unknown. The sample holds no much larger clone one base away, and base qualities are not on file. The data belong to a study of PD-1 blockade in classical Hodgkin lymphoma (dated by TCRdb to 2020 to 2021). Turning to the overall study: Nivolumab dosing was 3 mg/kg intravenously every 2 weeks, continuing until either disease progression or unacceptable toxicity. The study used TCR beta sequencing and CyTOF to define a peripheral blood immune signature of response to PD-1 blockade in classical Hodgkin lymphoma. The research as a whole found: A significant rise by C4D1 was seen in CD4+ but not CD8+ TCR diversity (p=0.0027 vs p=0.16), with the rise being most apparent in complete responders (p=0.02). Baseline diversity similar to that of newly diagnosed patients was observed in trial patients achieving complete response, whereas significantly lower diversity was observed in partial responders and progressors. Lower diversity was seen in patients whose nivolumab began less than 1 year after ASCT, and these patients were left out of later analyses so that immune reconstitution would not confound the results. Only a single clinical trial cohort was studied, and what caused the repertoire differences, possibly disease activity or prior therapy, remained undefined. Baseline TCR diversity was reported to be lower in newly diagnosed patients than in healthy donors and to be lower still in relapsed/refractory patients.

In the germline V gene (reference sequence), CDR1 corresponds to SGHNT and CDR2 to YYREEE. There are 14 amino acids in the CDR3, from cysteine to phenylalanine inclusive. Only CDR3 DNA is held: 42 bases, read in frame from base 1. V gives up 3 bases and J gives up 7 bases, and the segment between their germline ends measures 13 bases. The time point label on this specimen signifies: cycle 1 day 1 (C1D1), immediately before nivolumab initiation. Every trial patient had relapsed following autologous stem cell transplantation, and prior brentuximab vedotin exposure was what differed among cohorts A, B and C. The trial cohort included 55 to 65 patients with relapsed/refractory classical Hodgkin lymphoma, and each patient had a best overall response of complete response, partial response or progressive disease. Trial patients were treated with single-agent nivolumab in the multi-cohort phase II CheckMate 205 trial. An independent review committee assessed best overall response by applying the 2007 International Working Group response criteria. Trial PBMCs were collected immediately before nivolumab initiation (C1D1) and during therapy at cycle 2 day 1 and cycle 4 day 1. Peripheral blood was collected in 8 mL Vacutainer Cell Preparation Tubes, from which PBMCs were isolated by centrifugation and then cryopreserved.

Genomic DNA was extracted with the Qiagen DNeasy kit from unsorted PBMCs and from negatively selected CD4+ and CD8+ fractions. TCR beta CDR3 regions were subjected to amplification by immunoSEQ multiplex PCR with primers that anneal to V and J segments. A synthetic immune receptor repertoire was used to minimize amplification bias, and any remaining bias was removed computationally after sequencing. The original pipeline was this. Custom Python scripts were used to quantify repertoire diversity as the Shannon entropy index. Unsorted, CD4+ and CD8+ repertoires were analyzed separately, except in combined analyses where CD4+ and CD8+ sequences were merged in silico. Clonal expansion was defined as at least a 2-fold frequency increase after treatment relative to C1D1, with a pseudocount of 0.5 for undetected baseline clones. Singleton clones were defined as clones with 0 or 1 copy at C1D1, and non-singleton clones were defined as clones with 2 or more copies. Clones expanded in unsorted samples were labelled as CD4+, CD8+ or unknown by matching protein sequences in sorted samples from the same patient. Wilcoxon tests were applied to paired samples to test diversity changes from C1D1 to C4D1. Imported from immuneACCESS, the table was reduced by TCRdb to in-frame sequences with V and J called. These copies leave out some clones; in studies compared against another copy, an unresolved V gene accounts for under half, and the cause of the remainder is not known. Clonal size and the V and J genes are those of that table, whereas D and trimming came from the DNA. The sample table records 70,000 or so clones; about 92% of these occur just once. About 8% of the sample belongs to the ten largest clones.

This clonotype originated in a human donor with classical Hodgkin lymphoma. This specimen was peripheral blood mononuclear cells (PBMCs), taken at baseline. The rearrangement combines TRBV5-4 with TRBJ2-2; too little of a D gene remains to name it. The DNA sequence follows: TGTGCCAGCAGCTCCCCGAAAAACCTCGGGGAGCTGTTTTTT. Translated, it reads CASSSPKNLGELFF.